These 23 T cell receptor beta chains were all obtained from the same sample, sequenced in a study of cytomegalovirus exposure and HLA in healthy donors. With 60 Vbeta and 13 Jbeta primers, the PCR was carried out. Sequencing was performed with immunoSEQ multiplex PCR; in TCRdb, only in-frame clones are kept and a portion is missing. The table for this sample gives some 140,000 clones. Sequencing was performed on PBMCs. These receptors all stem from a woman aged 55-70 years in good health and CMV-seronegative.

The chain recombines TRBV5-6 with TRBJ1-5; D might be TRBD1 (5 bases). V was cut by 0 bases and J by 2 bases, with 9 bases left in between. Looked up from germline, CDR1 is SGHDT and CDR2 is YYEEEE. The CDR3 spans 15 residues. The CDR3 reads CASSLAGLGNQPQHF. DNA of the CDR3: TGTGCCAGCAGCTTGGCAGGGCTCGGCAATCAGCCCCAGCATTTT.

The chain uses TRBV7-9 and TRBJ2-7; TRBD1 aligns across 9 bases. The ends lost 1 base at V and 0 bases at J; junction bases unmatched: 4. There are 16 residues in the CDR3. CDR1 and CDR2 (germline): SEHNR, FQNEAQ (reference sequence). The CDR3 sequence is CASSLDPGQGSYEQYF. The CDR3 DNA reads as TGTGCCAGCAGCTTAGACCCGGGACAGGGCTCCTACGAGCAGTACTTC.

The V gene is TRBV29-1, the J gene TRBJ2-7; D is unclear. The germline V gene has CDR1 SQVTM and CDR2 ANQGSEA. V lost 6 bases and J 0 bases, leaving 6 bases between the germline ends. The CDR3 has 11 residues. CDR3 residues: CSVTSSYEQYF. The CDR3 DNA reads TGCAGCGTAACGAGCTCCTACGAGCAGTACTTC.

The chain carries TRBV19 and TRBJ1-5; 7 nucleotides match TRBD1. With V trimmed by 3 bases and J by 3 bases, 5 bases remained unmatched. The CDR3 runs to 15 residues. Germline V gives CDR1 LNHDA, CDR2 SQIVND (reference sequence). The CDR3 DNA reads as TGTGCCAGTAGTATTGACAGGGCTTCCAATCAGCCCCAGCATTTT. Translated: CASSIDRASNQPQHF.

Written as DNA, the CDR3 is TGCGCCAGCAGCCAACGAGGAGCAGGAGGGACTAGCACAGATACGCAGTATTTT. Its protein product is CASSQRGAGGTSTDTQYF. The gene calls are TRBV4-1 and TRBJ2-3; possibly TRBD2 for D (6 bases). Trimming removed 2 bases from V and 0 bases from J, with 18 bases in between. The CDR3 has 18 residues. Germline-derived CDR1 and CDR2 are MGHRA and YSYEKL.

V usage is TRBV7-9 and J usage is TRBJ2-3, with D maybe TRBD1 (5 bases). The ends were cut back, 2 bases at V and 1 base at J, with 10 bases in the middle. This CDR3 has 15 amino acids. Germline values: CDR1 SEHNR, CDR2 FQNEAQ (reference sequence). CDR3 DNA sequence: TGTGCCAGCAGCTTACGACAGCAGGGCACAGATACGCAGTATTTT. Protein: CASSLRQQGTDTQYF. Drawing the rest from reference TRBV7-9 and TRBJ2-3, the complete variable domain is DTGVSQNPRHKITKRGQNVTFRCDPISEHNRLYWYRQTLGQGPEFLTYFQNEAQLEKSRLLSDRFSAERPKGSFSTLEIQRTEQGDSAMYLCASSLRQQGTDTQYFGPGTRLTVL.

The chain carries TRBV5-1 and TRBJ2-2; D perhaps matches TRBD1 (6 bases). V was cut by 1 base and J by 3 bases, with 16 bases left in between. The CDR3 is 17 residues long. CDR1 SGHRS and CDR2 YFSETQ come from the germline V gene. CDR3 DNA sequence: TGCGCCAGCAGCTTGTTGTCTACAGGGTCTGACACCGGGGAGCTGTTTTTT. Its translation is CASSLLSTGSDTGELFF.

The rearrangement joins TRBV30 to TRBJ1-3; D is ambiguous. Germline V gene lookup returns CDR1 GTSNPN and CDR2 SVGIG (reference sequence). Trimming removed 3 bases at V and 2 bases at J, with 17 bases between. The CDR3 spans 16 residues. CDR3: CAWSHQSRTTGNTIYF. The CDR3 coding sequence is TGTGCCTGGAGCCACCAATCCCGAACTACTGGAAACACCATATATTTT.

CDR3 DNA sequence: TGCGCCAGCAGCCACAAACGGAGGGAGGGCCCTTTGATCGCAGATACGCAGTATTTT. Protein product: CASSHKRREGPLIADTQYF. The rearrangement joins TRBV4-1 to TRBJ2-3; 7 nucleotides line up with TRBD2. Trimming cost V 3 bases and J 4 bases; bases outside gene matches: 19. The length of the CDR3 is 19 residues. CDR1 is MGHRA and CDR2 is YSYEKL in the germline V gene.

V gene TRBV6-6 combines with J gene TRBJ1-1; a weak D match, TRBD1 (6 bases). The length of the CDR3 is 12 residues. The V end lost 2 bases, the J end lost 11 bases, and 12 bases lay between the germline ends. In germline, CDR1 is MNHNY, CDR2 SVGAGI (reference sequence). This CDR3 reads CASSYPQGDAFF. The CDR3 DNA is TGTGCCAGCAGTTACCCACAGGGTGACGCTTTCTTT.

The V gene is TRBV29-1, the J gene TRBJ1-2, with a tentative D call TRBD1 (5 bases). The length of the CDR3 is 14 residues. Germline CDR1 reads SQVTM; CDR2 reads ANQGSEA. The V gene lost 3 bases and the J gene lost 1 base, with 12 bases spanning the gap. The CDR3 bases are TGCAGCGTTGAGTGGGGCCTGGTTAACTATGGCTACACCTTC. It codes for CSVEWGLVNYGYTF.

The rearrangement links TRBV6-1 to TRBJ1-2; TRBD1 matches at 8 bases. The CDR3 runs 15 residues. V dropped 2 bases and J dropped 0; count of bases not matched to a gene: 2. The germline V gene encodes CDR1 MNHNS and CDR2 SASEGT. CDR3 protein: CASSEQGAPNYGYTF. Here the CDR3 DNA reads TGTGCCAGCAGTGAACAGGGGGCGCCTAACTATGGCTACACCTTC.

The V and J genes are TRBV19 and TRBJ1-1; TRBD1 aligns across 8 bases. The CDR3 length is 13 residues. The germline CDR1 and CDR2 sequences are LNHDA and SQIVND (reference sequence). J lost 3 bases, V lost 4 bases, and 1 base had no gene match. The CDR3 bases are TGTGCCAGTAGTAGACAGGGGTACACTGAAGCTTTCTTT. As protein: CASSRQGYTEAFF.

V usage is TRBV5-1 and J usage is TRBJ1-3; weak D call: TRBD1 (5 bases). The V end lost 4 bases, the J end lost 3 bases, and 14 bases lay between the germline ends. This CDR3 has 15 amino acids. Germline V gene data show CDR1 as SGHRS and CDR2 as YFSETQ. CDR3 amino acids: CASSPGGDFGNTIYF. CDR3 DNA sequence: TGCGCCAGCAGCCCGGGGGGGGACTTTGGAAACACCATATATTTT.

CDR3 protein: CASSTRGPVAGTYNEQFF. The CDR3 nucleotides read TGTGCCAGCAGCACAAGGGGACCTGTGGCGGGAACCTACAATGAGCAGTTCTTC. This chain joins TRBV7-3 and TRBJ2-1; possibly TRBD2 for D (6 bases). The CDR3 spans 18 residues. Trimming pared 5 bases from V and 2 bases from J, leaving 22 bases between. CDR1 is SGHTA, CDR2 FQGTGA, per germline.

This sequence joins TRBV10-1 and TRBJ2-7; 14 bases agree with TRBD2. CDR1 is WNHNN, CDR2 SYGVQD, per germline (reference sequence). The CDR3 has 17 amino acids. J gave up 2 bases and V 4 bases, and 7 bases lay outside the gene matches. The CDR3 here is CASSGGLAGVFPYEQYF. CDR3 in DNA: TGCGCCAGCAGTGGGGGACTAGCGGGAGTCTTTCCCTACGAGCAGTACTTC.

The CDR3 nucleotides are TGTGCCAGCAGCCCCATGACAGGGTCTTCCTACGAGCAGTACTTC. It is translated as CASSPMTGSSYEQYF. The chain is built from TRBV7-2 and TRBJ2-5, with 7 bases that match TRBD1. The end of the DNA is better explained by TRBJ2-7, so the J call may be wrong. The CDR3 runs 15 residues. CDR1 SGHTA and CDR2 FQGNSA come from the germline V gene.

CDR3 region: CASSVSLKSGTGETGELFF. CDR3 DNA sequence: TGTGCCAGCAGTGTATCTCTCAAGTCGGGGACAGGAGAAACCGGGGAGCTGTTTTTT. V is TRBV2 and J is TRBJ2-2; the match to TRBD1 covers 8 bases. The junction had 18 bases not matched to a gene; V was cut back by 4 bases and J by 5 bases. The germline gives CDR1 SNHLY, CDR2 FYNNEI. The length of the CDR3 is 19 residues. The full variable domain, with the rest looked up from reference TRBV2 and TRBJ2-2, is EPEVTQTPSHQVTQMGQEVILRCVPISNHLYFYWYRQILGQKVEFLVSFYNNEISEKSEIFDDQFSVERPDGSNFTLKIRSTKLEDSAMYFCASSVSLKSGTGETGELFFGEGSRLTVL.

The V gene is TRBV4-2, the J gene TRBJ2-1; 8 bases are shared with TRBD2. This CDR3 is 15 amino acids long. The junction had 6 bases not matched to a gene; V was cut back by 0 bases and J by 8 bases. Germline V gene lookup returns CDR1 LGHNA and CDR2 YNFKEQ. The CDR3 reads CASSQDFGGGDEQFF. CDR3 DNA: TGTGCCAGCAGCCAAGATTTCGGGGGGGGCGATGAGCAGTTCTTC.

J is TRBJ2-1 and V is TRBV5-4; TRBD2 aligns across 8 bases. Trimming took 0 bases from V and 6 from J; bases not matched to a gene: 5. The germline CDR1 and CDR2 sequences are SGHNT and YYREEE (reference sequence). The CDR3 totals 15 residues. CDR3 in amino acids: CASSLGGTSSNEQFF. Written as DNA, the CDR3 is TGTGCCAGCAGCTTGGGGGGGACTAGTTCCAATGAGCAGTTCTTC.

The gene calls are TRBV11-3 and TRBJ2-7; maybe TRBD2 (5 bases). The CDR3 consists of 13 residues. V was pared by 3 bases and J by 7 bases, with 13 bases between. CDR1 and CDR2 (germline): SGHNT, YENEEA. The CDR3 DNA follows: TGTGCCAGCAGCTTGGGAGCTTTAGGGGAGCAGTACTTC. This encodes CASSLGALGEQYF.

This sequence joins TRBV5-5 and TRBJ2-3; TRBD1 matches 8 bases. This CDR3 region has 14 residues. Germline trimming cut 5 bases from V and 3 bases from J; bases unmatched to any gene: 5. In germline, CDR1 is SGHKS, CDR2 YYEKEE (reference sequence). The CDR3 is CASRVTGGTDTQYF. CDR3 DNA: TGTGCCAGCAGGGTTACAGGGGGTACAGATACGCAGTATTTT. Full variable domain (rest looked up from reference TRBV5-5 and TRBJ2-3): DAGVTQSPTHLIKTRGQQVTLRCSPISGHKSVSWYQQVLGQGPQFIFQYYEKEERGRGNFPDRFSARQFPNYSSELNVNALLLGDSALYLCASRVTGGTDTQYFGPGTRLTVL.

The gene calls are TRBV9 and TRBJ2-1; 8 bases are shared with TRBD2. Germline V CDR1 and CDR2: SGDLS, YYNGEE. The CDR3 runs to 16 residues. Unmatched junction bases numbered 8, after V lost 2 bases and J lost 4 bases. CDR3 DNA: TGTGCCAGCAGCGTTTTCGGGGGGGCGTCGTACAATGAGCAGTTCTTC. It codes for CASSVFGGASYNEQFF.